A single sample gave rise to the 18 T cell receptor beta chains below, sequenced in a study of post-analysis software for immune sequencing data. No cognate antigen is known for these TCRs. Overall study results and limits: A handful of TRBV segments were significantly more frequent in patients than in controls. TRBV5-6, TRBV5-1 and TRBV20-1 were among these segments.

TCR beta cDNA libraries had unique molecular identifiers. TCRdb re-called the PCR reads with MiXCR, one entry per CDR3 protein. This repertoire shows around 700,000 distinct CDR3 sequences, approximately 60% found once; its top ten account for about 10%. Sequences were obtained from blood. The receptors were gathered from a girl aged 2 to 9 with multiple sclerosis.

Only one count was recorded for this clonotype. Here the CDR3 DNA reads TGCAGTGCTAGAGTACTACAGAGCGGGACCTACGAGCAGTACTTC. Amino acid sequence: CSARVLQSGTYEQYF. J is TRBJ2-7 and V is TRBV20-1; 7 bases align to TRBD2. The CDR3 has 15 residues. The ends lost 1 base at V and 2 bases at J; junction bases unmatched: 8. In germline, CDR1 is DFQATT, CDR2 SNEGSKA (reference sequence).

This clonotype was counted a single time. The chain uses TRBV10-2 and TRBJ1-5; unclear D gene. Germline CDR1 reads WSHSY; CDR2 reads SAAADI. The CDR3 is 17 amino acids. Trimming cost V 0 bases and J 4 bases, with 16 bases left between them. DNA of the CDR3: TGCGCCAGCAGTGAGTCCTGGGAACCGTATAGTAATCAGCCCCAGCATTTT. Translated, it gives CASSESWEPYSNQPQHF.

This clonotype was detected a few times. V and J are TRBV15 and TRBJ2-1, with TRBD2 identical over 10 bases. After removal of 7 bases from V and 0 bases from J, the junction contained 12 bases not matched to a gene. Looked up from germline, CDR1 is LNHNV and CDR2 is YYDKDF (reference sequence). This CDR3 comprises 18 residues. The CDR3 sequence: CATTGRASGGGSYNEQFF. In DNA form, the CDR3 reads TGTGCCACCACCGGACGGGCTAGCGGGGGTGGCTCCTACAATGAGCAGTTCTTC.

This chain joins TRBV10-2 and TRBJ1-1; 7 positions agree with TRBD1. V shed 8 bases and J 4 bases; nucleotides not matched to a gene: 10. Germline V lookup: CDR1 WSHSY, CDR2 SAAADI. The CDR3 extends over 14 amino acids. For the CDR3, the DNA is TGCGCCAGCCAGCCCGACAGGGTCCCCACTGAAGCTTTCTTT. Its protein is CASQPDRVPTEAFF.

This clonotype came up a few times. The chain is built from TRBV18 and TRBJ2-3; a weak D match, TRBD2 (5 bases). CDR3 size: 14 residues. The germline gives CDR1 KGHSH, CDR2 LQKENI. Trimming stripped 2 bases from V and 4 bases from J, with 10 bases between. The CDR3 bases are TGTGCCAGCTCACCAGGAACTAGTGCAGATACGCAGTATTTT. Its protein product is CASSPGTSADTQYF. The entire variable domain, with the rest obtained from reference TRBV18 and TRBJ2-3, is as follows: NAGVMQNPRHLVRRRGQEARLRCSPMKGHSHVYWYRQLPEEGLKFMVYLQKENIIDESGMPKERFSAEFPKEGPSILRIQQVVRGDSAAYFCASSPGTSADTQYFGPGTRLTVL.

Only a few counts were recorded for this clonotype. This chain connects TRBV20-1 to TRBJ2-3; D unresolved. V was trimmed by 6 bases and J by 5 bases, leaving 15 bases between them. The CDR3 is made up of 13 amino acids. Germline assignment: CDR1 DFQATT and CDR2 SNEGSKA (reference sequence). CDR3 loop: CSAVETLKDTQYF. The CDR3, as DNA: TGCAGTGCCGTAGAGACGTTAAAAGATACGCAGTATTTT.

This chain uses TRBV9 with TRBJ2-1, with a weak D call TRBD1 (6 bases). Looked up from germline, CDR1 is SGDLS and CDR2 is YYNGEE. Trimming removed 4 bases at V and 5 bases at J, with 25 bases between. The CDR3 runs to 18 residues. CDR3 coding DNA: TGTGCCAGCAGCACGGGTGGGGGCTTGGTCACGGCCGACAATGAGCAGTTCTTC. It encodes CASSTGGGLVTADNEQFF.

The rearrangement uses TRBV5-5 and TRBJ1-1; D remains ambiguous. The CDR3 is made up of 14 amino acids. V lost 3 bases and J 5 bases, leaving 14 bases between the germline ends. CDR1 SGHKS and CDR2 YYEKEE come from the germline V gene (reference sequence). CDR3 DNA: TGTGCCAGCAGCTATTTACCCCGGGGTACTGAAGCTTTCTTT. Translation gives CASSYLPRGTEAFF.

The J gene is TRBJ2-7, the V gene TRBV4-2; TRBD1 might be the D (6 bases). The CDR3 is made up of 12 amino acids. The germline CDR1 and CDR2 sequences are LGHNA and YNFKEQ. V shed 4 bases and J shed 3 bases, with 7 bases lying between them. The DNA of the CDR3 is TGTGCCAGCAGCCGAGGGGGCTACGAGCAGTACTTC. It yields the protein CASSRGGYEQYF.

This clonotype was detected a few times. J is TRBJ1-1 and V is TRBV2; TRBD1 is a possible D gene (6 bases). Trimming removed 6 bases from V and 0 bases from J, with 14 bases in between. Looked up from germline, CDR1 is SNHLY and CDR2 is FYNNEI. The CDR3 consists of 15 residues. CDR3 loop: CASSDIQGMNTEAFF. CDR3 in DNA: TGTGCCAGCAGCGATATACAGGGCATGAACACTGAAGCTTTCTTT.

The chain employs TRBV12-3 or TRBV12-4 and TRBJ2-4; 13 nucleotides agree with TRBD2. The length of the CDR3 is 17 residues. V dropped 5 bases and J dropped 3; count of bases not matched to a gene: 7. This chain's CDR3 is CASSLGLAGVVKNIQYF. The CDR3 DNA follows: TGTGCCAGCAGTCTCGGACTAGCGGGAGTTGTCAAAAACATTCAGTACTTC.

This sequence joins TRBV6-2 or TRBV6-3 and TRBJ2-3; 9 bases match TRBD2. Germline assignment: CDR1 MNHEY and CDR2 SVGEGT. The CDR3 consists of 16 residues. Trimming at V came to 6 bases and at J to 0 bases, leaving 7 bases not matched to a gene. The CDR3 spells CASSPGLATSTDTQYF. The CDR3 DNA reads as TGTGCCAGCAGCCCAGGACTAGCGACTAGCACAGATACGCAGTATTTT.

The J gene is TRBJ1-3, the V gene TRBV6-5; TRBD1 aligns across 9 bases. The CDR3 covers 16 residues. The V gene end was trimmed by 2 bases and the J gene end by 3 bases; junction bases not matched to a gene: 5. Germline V lookup: CDR1 MNHEY, CDR2 SVGAGI. In DNA form, the CDR3 reads TGTGCCAGCAGTTACCATGGACAGGGGAATGGAAACACCATATATTTT. As protein: CASSYHGQGNGNTIYF.

The sample holds one count of this clonotype. The CDR3: CASSLVAGGALSTDTQYF. CDR3 DNA sequence: TGTGCCAGCAGCTTAGTAGCGGGGGGGGCACTTAGCACAGATACGCAGTATTTT. This chain connects TRBV7-9 to TRBJ2-3; 11 nucleotides align to TRBD2. Germline trimming cut 1 base from V and 0 bases from J; bases unmatched to any gene: 6. The germline V gene encodes CDR1 SEHNR and CDR2 FQNEAQ (reference sequence). The CDR3 length is 18 residues.

The chain joins TRBV7-2 to TRBJ2-7; D remains unclear. With 3 bases removed from V and 0 bases from J, the gap between germline ends came to 9 bases. Looked up from germline, CDR1 is SGHTA and CDR2 is FQGNSA. The CDR3 has 14 residues. The CDR3 bases are TGTGCCAGCAGCTTTTTGGCGAGCTCCTACGAGCAGTACTTC. Amino acid sequence: CASSFLASSYEQYF.

The chain uses TRBV29-1 and TRBJ2-1; D could derive from TRBD1 or TRBD2 (5 bases each). V was shortened by 6 bases and J by 8 bases, with 14 bases between the two germline ends. The CDR3 length is 12 residues. Germline lookup yields CDR1 SQVTM and CDR2 ANQGSEA. The CDR3 region has the DNA TGCAGCGTCCCTACCCCGGGGCATGAGCAGTTCTTC. It yields the protein CSVPTPGHEQFF.

The gene calls are TRBV7-9 and TRBJ2-7, with 7 bases aligning to TRBD2. The CDR3 extends over 14 amino acids. Germline assignment: CDR1 SEHNR and CDR2 FQNEAQ (reference sequence). J was trimmed by 2 bases and V by 6 bases; bases with no gene match: 7. The CDR3 here is CASSVGREPYEQYF. CDR3 bases: TGTGCCAGCAGTGTGGGGCGGGAGCCCTACGAGCAGTACTTC.

The chain couples TRBV6-2 or TRBV6-3 to TRBJ2-1; D is possibly TRBD2 (6 bases). Trimming took 10 bases from V and 2 from J, leaving 12 bases between them. This CDR3 is built from 13 residues. Per germline, CDR1 MNHEY and CDR2 SVGEGT. Written as DNA, the CDR3 is TGTGCCACCTCTAGCGTCGCCTACAATGAGCAGTTCTTC. It encodes CATSSVAYNEQFF.